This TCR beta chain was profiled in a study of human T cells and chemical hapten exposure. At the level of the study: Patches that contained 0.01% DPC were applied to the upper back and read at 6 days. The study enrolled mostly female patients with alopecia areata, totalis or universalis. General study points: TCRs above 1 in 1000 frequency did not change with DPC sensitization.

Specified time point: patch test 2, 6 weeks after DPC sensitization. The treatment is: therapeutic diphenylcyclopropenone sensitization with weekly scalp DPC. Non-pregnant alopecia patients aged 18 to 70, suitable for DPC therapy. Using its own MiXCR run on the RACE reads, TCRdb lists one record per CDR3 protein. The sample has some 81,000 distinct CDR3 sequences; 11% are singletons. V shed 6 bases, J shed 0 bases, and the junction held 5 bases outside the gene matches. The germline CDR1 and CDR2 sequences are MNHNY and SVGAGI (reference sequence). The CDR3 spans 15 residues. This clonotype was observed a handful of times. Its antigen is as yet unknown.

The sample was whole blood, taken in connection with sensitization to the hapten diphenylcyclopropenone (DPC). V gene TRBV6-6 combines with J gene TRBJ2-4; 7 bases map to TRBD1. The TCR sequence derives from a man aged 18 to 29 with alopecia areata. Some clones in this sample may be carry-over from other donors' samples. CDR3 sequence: CASSRDSIAKNIQYF. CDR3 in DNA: TGTGCCAGCAGCCGGGACAGTATAGCCAAAAACATTCAGTACTTC.